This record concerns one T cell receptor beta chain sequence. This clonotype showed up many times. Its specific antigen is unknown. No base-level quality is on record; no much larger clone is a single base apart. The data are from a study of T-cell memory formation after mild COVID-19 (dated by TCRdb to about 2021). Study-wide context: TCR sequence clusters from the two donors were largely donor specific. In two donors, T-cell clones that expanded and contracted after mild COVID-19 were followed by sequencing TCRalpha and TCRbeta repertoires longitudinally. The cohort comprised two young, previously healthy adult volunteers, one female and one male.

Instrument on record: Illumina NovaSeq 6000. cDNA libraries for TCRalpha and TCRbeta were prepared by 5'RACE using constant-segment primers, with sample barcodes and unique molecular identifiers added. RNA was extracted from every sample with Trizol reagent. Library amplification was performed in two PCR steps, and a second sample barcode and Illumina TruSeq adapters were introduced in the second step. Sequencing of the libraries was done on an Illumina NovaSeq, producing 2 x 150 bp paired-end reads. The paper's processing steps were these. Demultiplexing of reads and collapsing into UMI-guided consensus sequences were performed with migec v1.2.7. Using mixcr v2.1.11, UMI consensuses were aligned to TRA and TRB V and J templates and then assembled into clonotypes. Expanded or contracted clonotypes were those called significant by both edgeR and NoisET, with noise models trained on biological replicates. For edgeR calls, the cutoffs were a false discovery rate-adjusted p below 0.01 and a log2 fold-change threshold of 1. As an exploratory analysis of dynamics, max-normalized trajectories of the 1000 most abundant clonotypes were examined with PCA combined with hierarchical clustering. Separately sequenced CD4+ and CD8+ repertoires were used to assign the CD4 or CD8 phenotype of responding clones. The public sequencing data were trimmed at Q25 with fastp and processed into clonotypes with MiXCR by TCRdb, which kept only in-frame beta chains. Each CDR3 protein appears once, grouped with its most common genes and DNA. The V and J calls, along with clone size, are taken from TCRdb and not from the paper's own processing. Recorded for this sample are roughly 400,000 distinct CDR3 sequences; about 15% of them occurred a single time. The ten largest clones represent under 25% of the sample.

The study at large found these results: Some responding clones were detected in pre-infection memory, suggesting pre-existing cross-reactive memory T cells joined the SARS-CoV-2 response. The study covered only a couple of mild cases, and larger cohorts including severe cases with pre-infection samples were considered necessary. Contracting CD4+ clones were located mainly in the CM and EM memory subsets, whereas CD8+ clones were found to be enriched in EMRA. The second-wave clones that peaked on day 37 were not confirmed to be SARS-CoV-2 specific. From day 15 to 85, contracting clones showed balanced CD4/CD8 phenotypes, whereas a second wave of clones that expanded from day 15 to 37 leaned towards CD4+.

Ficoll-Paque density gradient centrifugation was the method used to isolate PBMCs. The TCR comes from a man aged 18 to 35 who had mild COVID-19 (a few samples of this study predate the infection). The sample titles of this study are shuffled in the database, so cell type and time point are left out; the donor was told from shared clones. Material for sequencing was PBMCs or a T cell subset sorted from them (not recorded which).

The nucleotide sequence reads as follows: TGCGCCAGCAGCGACAGGGGGTACAATGAGCAGTTCTTC. The resulting protein is CASSDRGYNEQFF. The receptor chain draws on TRBV5-1 and TRBJ2-1, with 9 bases in between that match TRBD1. As encoded in the germline V gene, CDR1 is SGHRS while CDR2 is YFSETQ. Compared with germline, V lacks 4 bases and J lacks 4 bases; bases without a gene match: 0. Reading from cysteine to phenylalanine, the CDR3 counts 13 amino acids. CDR3 DNA is the only sequence kept; it has 39 bases, read in frame from the first base.